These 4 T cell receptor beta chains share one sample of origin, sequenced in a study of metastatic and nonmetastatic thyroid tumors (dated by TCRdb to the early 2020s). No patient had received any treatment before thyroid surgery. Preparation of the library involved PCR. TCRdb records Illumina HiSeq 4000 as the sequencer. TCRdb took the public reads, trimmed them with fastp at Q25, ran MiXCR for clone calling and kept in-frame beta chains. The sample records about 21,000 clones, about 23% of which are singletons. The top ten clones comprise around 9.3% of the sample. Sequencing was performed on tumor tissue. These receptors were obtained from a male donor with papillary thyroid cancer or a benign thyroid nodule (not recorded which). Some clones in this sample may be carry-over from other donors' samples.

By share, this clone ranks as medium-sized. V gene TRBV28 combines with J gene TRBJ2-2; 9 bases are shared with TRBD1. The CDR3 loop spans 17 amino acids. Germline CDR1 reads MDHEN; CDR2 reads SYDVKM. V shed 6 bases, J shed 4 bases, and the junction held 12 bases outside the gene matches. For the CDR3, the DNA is TGTGCCAGCAGGGCCCCAGCCGGGACAGGGTCCACCGGGGAGCTGTTTTTT. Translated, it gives CASRAPAGTGSTGELFF. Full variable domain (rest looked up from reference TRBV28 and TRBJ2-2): DVKVTQSSRYLVKRTGEKVFLECVQDMDHENMFWYRQDPGLGLRLIYFSYDVKMKEKGDIPEGYSVSREKKERFSLILESASTNQTSMYLCASRAPAGTGSTGELFFGEGSRLTVL.

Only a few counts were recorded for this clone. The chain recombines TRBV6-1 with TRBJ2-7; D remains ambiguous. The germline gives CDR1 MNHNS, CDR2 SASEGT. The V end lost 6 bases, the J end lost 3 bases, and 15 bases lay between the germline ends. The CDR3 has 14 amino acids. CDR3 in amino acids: CASSPGPTYYEQYF. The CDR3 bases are TGTGCCAGCAGCCCCGGGCCGACGTACTACGAGCAGTACTTC.

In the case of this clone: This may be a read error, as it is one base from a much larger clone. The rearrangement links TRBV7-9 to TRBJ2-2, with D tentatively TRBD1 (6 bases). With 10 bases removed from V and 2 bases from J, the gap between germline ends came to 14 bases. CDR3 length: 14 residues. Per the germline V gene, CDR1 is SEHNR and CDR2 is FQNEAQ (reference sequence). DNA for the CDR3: TGTGCCATCGAAGGGGGTCCTAACACCGGGGAGCTGTTTTTT. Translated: CAIEGGPNTGELFF.

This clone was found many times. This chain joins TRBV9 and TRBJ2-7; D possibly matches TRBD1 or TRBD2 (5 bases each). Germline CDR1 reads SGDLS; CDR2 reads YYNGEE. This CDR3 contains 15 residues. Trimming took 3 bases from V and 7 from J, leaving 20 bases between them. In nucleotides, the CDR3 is TGTGCCAGCAGCGCCCCCGGGACGGACACGAAAGAGCAGTACTTC. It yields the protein CASSAPGTDTKEQYF.